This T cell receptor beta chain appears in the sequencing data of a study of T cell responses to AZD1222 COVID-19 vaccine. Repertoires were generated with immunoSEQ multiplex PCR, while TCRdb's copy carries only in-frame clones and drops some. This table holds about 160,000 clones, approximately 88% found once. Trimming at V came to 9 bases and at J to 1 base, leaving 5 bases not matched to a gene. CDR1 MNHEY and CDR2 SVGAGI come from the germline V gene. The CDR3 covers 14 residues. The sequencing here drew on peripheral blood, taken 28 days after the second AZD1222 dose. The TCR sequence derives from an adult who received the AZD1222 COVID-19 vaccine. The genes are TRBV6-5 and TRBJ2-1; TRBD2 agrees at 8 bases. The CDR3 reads CASRLAKSYNEQFF. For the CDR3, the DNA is TGTGCCAGTAGACTAGCGAAATCCTACAATGAGCAGTTCTTC.